Listed here are 13 T cell receptor beta chains from one sample, sequenced in a study of blood T cell repertoires in COVID-19. Method: immunoSEQ multiplex PCR; TCRdb's copy keeps in-frame clones and lacks some. The sample lists fewer than 500,000 clones, approximately 87% occurring once. The sequenced sample consisted of PBMCs or T cells enriched from blood (not recorded which). The receptor source for this set is a man aged 25 to 45 who had recovered from COVID-19.

The V call is TRBV2, the J call TRBJ1-2, with 7 bases lining up with TRBD1. CDR1 and CDR2 (germline): SNHLY, FYNNEI. The V and J ends lost 4 bases and 5 bases, in that order; junction bases with no gene match: 7. This CDR3 is 14 amino acids long. In nucleotides, the CDR3 is TGTGCCAGCAGTGTGACAGGGTTAGGTTATGGCTACACCTTC. This translates into CASSVTGLGYGYTF.

A single count supports this clone. The V and J genes are TRBV7-3 and TRBJ2-5, with D tentatively TRBD2 (6 bases). The CDR3 contains 15 residues. The V and J ends lost 2 bases and 0 bases respectively, with 10 bases between them. Germline V gene sequence: CDR1 SGHTA, CDR2 FQGTGA. The CDR3 DNA sequence: TGTGCCAGCAGCTTACTCGCGGGGAACCAAGAGACCCAGTACTTC. It encodes CASSLLAGNQETQYF.

This clone came up a few times. The chain links TRBV5-1 to TRBJ1-4, with 7 nucleotides matching TRBD1. The CDR3 spans 16 residues. Germline lookup yields CDR1 SGHRS and CDR2 YFSETQ. V was clipped by 2 bases and J by 2 bases; unmatched bases: 6. CDR3 sequence: CASSFGGTDTNEKLFF. The CDR3 DNA is TGCGCCAGCAGCTTTGGGGGGACAGACACTAATGAAAAACTGTTTTTT.

CDR3 amino acids: CASSINGQSSANYGYTF. The CDR3 nucleotides read TGTGCCAGTAGTATTAATGGACAGAGCTCTGCTAACTATGGCTACACCTTC. The genes are TRBV19 and TRBJ1-2; TRBD1 is a possible D gene (6 bases). The germline V gene has CDR1 LNHDA and CDR2 SQIVND (reference sequence). CDR3 length: 17 amino acids. V was shortened by 3 bases and J by 0 bases, with 17 bases between the two germline ends.

This clone was seen once. The chain has TRBV27 and TRBJ1-6; a possible D gene is TRBD1 (6 bases). Trimming removed 3 bases at V and 7 bases at J, with 13 bases between. CDR1 MNHEY and CDR2 SMNVEV come from the germline V gene (reference sequence). CDR3 length: 15 residues. The CDR3 DNA follows: TGTGCCAGCAGTTTTCCTCCAGGGGTCAATTCACCCCTCCACTTT. Translation: CASSFPPGVNSPLHF.

The chain combines TRBV6-5 with TRBJ2-7; the D gene is possibly TRBD1 (6 bases). Germline V gives CDR1 MNHEY, CDR2 SVGAGI. Between the trimmed V and J ends, which lost 6 bases and 1 base, there was a span of 10 bases. This CDR3 contains 13 residues. The CDR3 DNA follows: TGTGCCAGCAGCTGGACAGATTCCTACGAGCAGTACTTC. Translating gives CASSWTDSYEQYF.

The V call is TRBV7-9, the J call TRBJ2-3; D is perhaps TRBD1 (6 bases). CDR3 size: 11 residues. Germline loops: CDR1 SEHNR, CDR2 FQNEAQ (reference sequence). V lost 8 bases, J lost 6 bases, and 9 bases lay in between. The CDR3 DNA is TGTGCCAGCCACAGGGTGGATACGCAGTATTTT. Its protein product is CASHRVDTQYF.

The chain recombines TRBV10-1 with TRBJ2-7; 9 bases align to TRBD1. This CDR3 comprises 14 residues. Germline V gives CDR1 WNHNN, CDR2 SYGVQD (reference sequence). V lost 4 bases to trimming and J lost 2 bases; unmatched junction nucleotides: 3. This CDR3 reads CASSGDRVPYEQYF. CDR3 nucleotides: TGCGCCAGCAGTGGGGACAGGGTTCCCTACGAGCAGTACTTC.

This CDR3 reads CASSQGQGNPATNEKLFF. CDR3 in DNA: TGTGCCAGCAGCCAAGGACAGGGAAACCCAGCAACTAATGAAAAACTGTTTTTT. V and J are TRBV3-1 (or the pseudogene TRBV3-2) and TRBJ1-4, with TRBD1 identical over 7 bases. The trim removed 1 base at V and 0 bases at J, leaving 8 bases unmatched. CDR1 and CDR2 from the germline V gene are LGHDT and YNNKEL (reference sequence). The CDR3 is made up of 18 amino acids.

This chain uses TRBV10-3 with TRBJ1-2, with 10 bases identical to TRBD1. V was pared by 6 bases and J by 3 bases, with 10 bases of the junction left unmatched. The germline gives CDR1 ENHRY, CDR2 SYGVKD. This CDR3 is built from 16 residues. CDR3 bases: TGTGCCATCAGCCAATCCCACGGACAGGGGGACTATGGCTACACCTTC. It codes for CAISQSHGQGDYGYTF.

V gene TRBV15 combines with J gene TRBJ2-3; weak D call: TRBD1 (5 bases). Trimming left V 5 bases short and J 6 bases short, with 9 bases between. Germline values: CDR1 LNHNV, CDR2 YYDKDF (reference sequence). The CDR3 is 12 amino acids. The CDR3 DNA sequence: TGTGCCACCAGCTCCAGGGTCGATACGCAGTATTTT. Translating it yields CATSSRVDTQYF.

The rearrangement links TRBV5-1 to TRBJ1-3, with a possible D match to TRBD1 (5 bases). The germline CDR1 and CDR2 sequences are SGHRS and YFSETQ. The ends were cut back, 8 bases at V and 5 bases at J, with 17 bases in the middle. The CDR3 extends over 14 amino acids. The DNA of the CDR3 is TGCGCCAGTTCCCCCAGGGAATTGAGAAACACCATATATTTT. It is translated as CASSPRELRNTIYF.

This clone was picked up a small number of times. CDR3 in DNA: TGTGCCAGCAGCTTGGACCCCGACACGAACACCGGGGAGCTGTTTTTT. Translating gives CASSLDPDTNTGELFF. The V and J genes are TRBV5-6 and TRBJ2-2; D is undetermined. The CDR3 is 16 amino acids. Trimming removed 0 bases at V and 0 bases at J, with 9 bases between. Germline values: CDR1 SGHDT, CDR2 YYEEEE.